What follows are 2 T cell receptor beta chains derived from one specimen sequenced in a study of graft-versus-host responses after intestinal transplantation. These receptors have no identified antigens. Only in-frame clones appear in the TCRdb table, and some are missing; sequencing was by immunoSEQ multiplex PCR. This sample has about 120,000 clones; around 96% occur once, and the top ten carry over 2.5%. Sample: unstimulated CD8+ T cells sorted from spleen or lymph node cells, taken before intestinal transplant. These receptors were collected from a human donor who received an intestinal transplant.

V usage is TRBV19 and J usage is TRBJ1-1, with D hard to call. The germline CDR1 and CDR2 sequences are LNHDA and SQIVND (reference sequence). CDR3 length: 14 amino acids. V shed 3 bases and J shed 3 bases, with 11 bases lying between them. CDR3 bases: TGTGCCAGTAGTATTTTCGGGAAATACACTGAAGCTTTCTTT. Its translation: CASSIFGKYTEAFF.

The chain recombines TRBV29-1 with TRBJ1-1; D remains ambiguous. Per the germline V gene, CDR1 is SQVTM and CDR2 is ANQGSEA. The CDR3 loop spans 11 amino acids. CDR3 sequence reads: CSIMVNTEAFF. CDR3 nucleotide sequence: TGCAGTATAATGGTGAACACTGAAGCTTTCTTT.